This TCR beta chain is from a study of response to subunit inactivated influenza vaccine. General study findings and limits: New T cells are recruited in small numbers by each seasonal influenza vaccination, according to the authors' suggestion.

TCRdb fed the RT-PCR reads into MiXCR, producing one record per CDR3 protein. In the table there are approximately 500,000 distinct CDR3 sequences, roughly 15% of which are singletons. In regard to this clonotype: Its target is unknown.

The V gene end was trimmed by 5 bases and the J gene end by 5 bases; junction bases not matched to a gene: 6. Germline loops: CDR1 DFQATT, CDR2 SNEGSKA (reference sequence). The CDR3 spans 13 residues. The sample here was PBMCs from blood, taken roughly 13 days after vaccination. The chain combines TRBV20-1 with TRBJ2-5; 9 nucleotides agree with TRBD1. The receptor was derived from a man aged 45-60 years who received an inactivated influenza vaccine. The CDR3 spells CSALDRGKETQYF. CDR3 sequence (DNA): TGCAGTGCTTTAGACAGGGGGAAGGAGACCCAGTACTTC.